The T cell receptor beta chain described here comes from a study of T-cell memory formation after mild COVID-19. Whole-study context: For the most part, TCR clusters were specific to one donor.

Constant-segment-primed 5'RACE gave TCR alpha and TCR beta cDNA libraries with sample barcodes and UMIs. TCRdb ran MiXCR on the 5' RACE reads and lists one entry per CDR3 protein. The sample lists fewer than 400,000 distinct CDR3 sequences, more than 15% occurring once. This clonotype was recorded a few times. Its matching antigen is unknown. The CDR3 is 16 residues long. Germline V gene data show CDR1 as MDHEN and CDR2 as SYDVKM. V was clipped by 6 bases and J by 8 bases; unmatched bases: 14. Whole-study results and caveats: The study found contracting CD4+ clones mainly in CM and EM and contracting CD8+ clones in EMRA. Day 15 to 85 contractors were CD4/CD8 balanced; later expanders leaned CD4+.

Material: PBMCs or a T cell subset sorted from them (not recorded which). This receptor was taken from a man between 18 and 35 years old who had mild COVID-19 (a few samples of this study predate the infection). Cell type and time point are not known. The genes are TRBV28 and TRBJ1-4; 8 nucleotides line up with TRBD1. The CDR3 DNA reads TGTGCCAGCAGGGCAGGGGGCTGGCTAGTCCGAGAAAAACTGTTTTTT. Translation gives CASRAGGWLVREKLFF.